This is a list of T cell receptor beta chains from one sample in a study of cytomegalovirus exposure and HLA in healthy donors. Assay: immunoSEQ multiplex PCR; the TCRdb copy retains only in-frame clones and omits some. The table includes approximately 76,000 clones, roughly 94% detected once. Sequencing was performed on PBMCs. Source of these receptors: a woman aged 18-30 years in good health and CMV-seronegative. Both conserved end residues are part of each CDR3. The D gene is left open where the match is weak. Clone size, where shown, is once, few, many, or a class for clones that have expanded.

V	size	D	J	DNA	CDR3
TRBV6-5	-	TRBD1	TRBJ1-2	TGTGCCAGCAGCCGAACGGGACAGGGGGCGCGTGGCTACACCTTC	CASSRTGQGARGYTF
TRBV5-1	few	TRBD1	TRBJ1-5	TGCGCCAGCAGCTCAACAGGGGCCCGAAGCAATCAGCCCCAGCATTTT	CASSSTGARSNQPQHF
TRBV7-6	-	-	TRBJ1-1	TGTGCCAGCAGCTTAGGGAGGAACACTGAAGCTTTCTTT	CASSLGRNTEAFF
TRBV5-1	-	-	TRBJ1-1	TGCGCCAGCAGCTTGGCAGCGGAAAACACTGAAGCTTTCTTT	CASSLAAENTEAFF
TRBV19	-	TRBD2	TRBJ2-7	TGTGCCAGTAGTATTGTGCGGGGGGGCCTAAACGAGCAGTACTTC	CASSIVRGGLNEQYF
TRBV19	-	TRBD1	TRBJ1-2	TGTGCCAGTAGTAGGGGGACAGGGTCCTACGGAGAGTATGGCTACACCTTC	CASSRGTGSYGEYGYTF
TRBV30	-	-	TRBJ2-5	TGTGCCTGGAGTGTATCTCTCAGGCCGATCCAAGAGACCCAGTACTTC	CAWSVSLRPIQETQYF
TRBV6-4	-	TRBD1	TRBJ2-2	TGTGCCAGCAGTCCTACAGGGGGAGGCACCGGGGAGCTGTTTTTT	CASSPTGGGTGELFF
TRBV9	-	TRBD1	TRBJ2-1	TGTGCCAGCAGCGCAAAAGGGACAGTAGGCTCCTACAATGAGCAGTTCTTC	CASSAKGTVGSYNEQFF
TRBV9	-	-	TRBJ1-1	TGTGCCAGCAGCGTAGGGACAGCTTTAGGCACTGAAGCTTTCTTT	CASSVGTALGTEAFF
TRBV5-6	-	-	TRBJ2-7	TGTGCCAGCAGCCGGTCGATTGGAGCGGGCTCCTACGAGCAGTACTTC	CASSRSIGAGSYEQYF
TRBV27	once	-	TRBJ2-7	TGTGCCAGCAGTTTAGTATACAGAAACGATTACGAGCAGTACTTC	CASSLVYRNDYEQYF
TRBV7-2	-	TRBD1	TRBJ1-2	TGTGCCAGCAGCCCCTCGGACAGGGCAGGCTACACCTTC	CASSPSDRAGYTF
TRBV30	-	-	TRBJ1-4	TGTGCCTGGAACAGCGGGGTTCGAGGGGAAAAACTGTTTTTT	CAWNSGVRGEKLFF
TRBV12-5	-	TRBD1	TRBJ2-2	TGTGCTAGTGCCCAGGGGGCTGGTAGCACCGGGGAGCTGTTTTTT	CASAQGAGSTGELFF
TRBV18	-	-	TRBJ1-2	TGTGCCAGCTCACCAGACAGGCGATCCTATGGCTACACCTTC	CASSPDRRSYGYTF
TRBV6-1	-	-	TRBJ2-7	TGTGCCAGCAGTTATGAGGGCGCGGGAGAGCAGTACTTC	CASSYEGAGEQYF
TRBV5-1	-	-	TRBJ2-5	TGCGCCAGCAGCTTGGGGACAGCCCAAGAGACCCAGTACTTC	CASSLGTAQETQYF
TRBV7-9	-	TRBD2	TRBJ2-7	TGTGCCAGCAGCTCTAGCGGGAGTCCCTTCTACGAGCAGTACTTC	CASSSSGSPFYEQYF
TRBV19	-	TRBD1	TRBJ2-7	TGTGCCAGTAGTATATACAGGGGGCGTTACGAGCAGTACTTC	CASSIYRGRYEQYF
TRBV4-1	few	-	TRBJ2-7	TGCGCCAGCAGCCCCGGAAGGGGGGGCACGGCCCCCGACTACGAGCAGTACTTC	CASSPGRGGTAPDYEQYF
TRBV19	-	TRBD2	TRBJ2-5	TGTGCCAGTAGTATCCGGACTAGCGGGGCTGCGGAGACCCAGTACTTC	CASSIRTSGAAETQYF
TRBV11-2	-	TRBD2	TRBJ2-2	TGTGCCAGCAGCTTGTCCAGCGGGGGCCCGAACACCGGGGAGCTGTTTTTT	CASSLSSGGPNTGELFF
TRBV13	-	TRBD2	TRBJ2-7	TGTGCCAGCAGCCCCGGGGGGGAAGGACGCGACGAGCAGTACTTC	CASSPGGEGRDEQYF
TRBV29-1	-	-	TRBJ1-2	TGCAGCGTTGAAGGCCGTGTAGGGGAGGATTATGGCTACACCTTC	CSVEGRVGEDYGYTF
TRBV2	-	-	TRBJ1-1	TGTGCCAACCGGGCAGGTCCCCGGGGCACTGAAGCTTTCTTT	CANRAGPRGTEAFF
TRBV30	-	-	TRBJ1-1	TGTGCCTGGAGTACCTACAGGGCCCAAGATGAAGCTTTCTTT	CAWSTYRAQDEAFF
TRBV9	-	-	TRBJ2-3	TGTGCCAGCAGCGTTGGAGGGAGTCCGTCGGATACGCAGTATTTT	CASSVGGSPSDTQYF
TRBV5-4	-	TRBD2	TRBJ2-3	TGTGCCAGCAGCTTCCAAGCGGGAGGGCCCGTAGATACGCAGTATTTT	CASSFQAGGPVDTQYF
TRBV7-9	-	TRBD1	TRBJ1-6	TGTGCCAGCAGCTCCCAGACGACAGGGTTATCACCCCTCCACTTT	CASSSQTTGLSPLHF
TRBV7-9	-	-	TRBJ1-1	TGTGCCAGCAGCTACCCCGTGAGGCTAGACACTGAAGCTTTCTTT	CASSYPVRLDTEAFF
TRBV2	-	TRBD2	TRBJ2-7	TGTGCCAGCAGTGAACTCCCGGGGGGTAGGGCCTACGAGCAGTACTTC	CASSELPGGRAYEQYF
TRBV6-5	once	TRBD2	TRBJ2-3	TGTGCCAGCAGTTTGACTAGCGGGGGGGCAGATACGCAGTATTTT	CASSLTSGGADTQYF
TRBV7-6	-	-	TRBJ2-4	TGTGCCAGCAGCTTTAGCGGCAATAACATTCAGTACTTC	CASSFSGNNIQYF
TRBV7-9	once	TRBD1	TRBJ2-1	TGTGCCAGCAGCTTAGCGTTTCAGGGCAGGGGGCTTGGTGAGCAGTTCTTC	CASSLAFQGRGLGEQFF
TRBV11-1	-	TRBD1	TRBJ2-1	TGTGCCAGCAGCCACCGACAGGGAACGAATGAGCAGTTCTTC	CASSHRQGTNEQFF
TRBV2	once	-	TRBJ2-7	TGTGCCAGCAGGGTTCGACTAGTCGGCGAGCAGTACTTC	CASRVRLVGEQYF
TRBV2	-	TRBD1	TRBJ2-2	TGTGCCAGCAGTTTACAGGGGGCAGGGTCCGGGGAGCTGTTTTTT	CASSLQGAGSGELFF
TRBV27	-	-	TRBJ2-6	TGTGCCAGCAGGGAGACGGGGGGGGCCAACGTCCTGACTTTC	CASRETGGANVLTF
TRBV6-6	-	-	TRBJ2-7	TGTGCCAGCAGTTCTAGCGAGCAGTACTTC	CASSSSEQYF
TRBV10-3	-	TRBD2	TRBJ2-3	TGTGCCATCAGTGCCGACGACGGGGAACCGGGACTAGCGGGACGTGCGGGCACAGATACGCAGTATTTT	CAISADDGEPGLAGRAGTDTQYF
TRBV5-5	-	-	TRBJ2-7	TGTGCCAGCAGCTTGGGGGTAGCCTCCTACGAGCAGTACTTC	CASSLGVASYEQYF
TRBV7-3	-	-	TRBJ2-1	TGTGCCAGCAGCTTAAGAGGTCGGCACGGTAAGAAACACAATGAGCAGTTCTTC	CASSLRGRHGKKHNEQFF
TRBV5-1	-	TRBD1	TRBJ2-7	TGCGCCAGCAGCTCGACAGGGGGTGTTTACGAGCAGTACTTC	CASSSTGGVYEQYF
TRBV28	-	-	TRBJ1-2	TGTGCCAGCAGTTCATACGTGAATCCGGGGTACTATGGCTACACCTTC	CASSSYVNPGYYGYTF
TRBV5-1	-	TRBD1	TRBJ1-1	TGCGCCAGCAGCTTTCGGGACAGGGACACTGAAGCTTTCTTT	CASSFRDRDTEAFF
TRBV4-1	-	-	TRBJ1-2	TGCGCCAGCAGCCAGGGGGCATTGGGGGGCTACACCTTC	CASSQGALGGYTF
TRBV5-1	-	-	TRBJ1-1	TGCGCCAGCAGCTTTGGGGGACTTGAAGCTTTCTTT	CASSFGGLEAFF
TRBV4-2	-	-	TRBJ2-7	TGTGCCAGCAGCCAAGGACCCCTACTATACGAGCAGTACTTC	CASSQGPLLYEQYF
TRBV4-1	-	-	TRBJ2-7	TGCGCCAGCAGCCGGGAGGCGGACAGGCTTTCTTCCGAGCAGTACTTC	CASSREADRLSSEQYF
TRBV28	once	TRBD1	TRBJ2-7	TGTGCCAGCAGGACGACAGGGTCCTCCTACGAGCAGTACTTC	CASRTTGSSYEQYF
TRBV19	-	-	TRBJ2-7	TGTGCCAGTAGTATCTCGGGTTTCTCCTACGAGCAGTACTTC	CASSISGFSYEQYF